Listed here are 20 T cell receptor beta chains from one sample, sequenced in a study of blood T cell repertoires in COVID-19. Profiled with immunoSEQ multiplex PCR; TCRdb holds only in-frame clones, not every one. The sample records 30,000 to 40,000 clones, 82% being singletons. Sequencing used peripheral blood. Receptor source: a man older than 75 with active or convalescent COVID-19.

The rearrangement joins TRBV10-2 to TRBJ2-7; TRBD2 aligns across 10 bases. With V trimmed by 6 bases and J by 4 bases, 3 bases remained unmatched. Germline values: CDR1 WSHSY, CDR2 SAAADI. The CDR3 runs 13 residues. CDR3 DNA: TGCGCCAGCAGAACTAGCGGGATATACGAGCAGTACTTC. Its protein is CASRTSGIYEQYF.

A note on this clone: Other DNA sequences from this sample encode an identical CDR3 as well. The genes are TRBV7-9 and TRBJ2-1, with 8 bases identical to TRBD2. The CDR3 sequence is 17 residues long. Unmatched junction bases numbered 5, after V lost 1 base and J lost 0 bases. Looked up from germline, CDR1 is SEHNR and CDR2 is FQNEAQ (reference sequence). The CDR3 is CASSLVGRASSYNEQFF. CDR3 nucleotides: TGTGCCAGCAGCTTAGTCGGGAGGGCAAGCTCCTACAATGAGCAGTTCTTC. The full variable domain, with the rest looked up from reference TRBV7-9 and TRBJ2-1, is DTGVSQNPRHKITKRGQNVTFRCDPISEHNRLYWYRQTLGQGPEFLTYFQNEAQLEKSRLLSDRFSAERPKGSFSTLEIQRTEQGDSAMYLCASSLVGRASSYNEQFFGPGTRLTVL.

The chain combines TRBV29-1 with TRBJ2-3, with 9 nucleotides matching TRBD2. Germline lookup yields CDR1 SQVTM and CDR2 ANQGSEA. The J segment lost 1 base and the V segment lost 6 bases, leaving 8 bases of the junction unmatched. The CDR3 totals 15 residues. The CDR3 nucleotides read TGCAGCGTGAACGGAGCGGGAGGAGGCACAGATACGCAGTATTTT. Translation gives CSVNGAGGGTDTQYF.

The V and J genes are TRBV4-2 and TRBJ2-5; the match to TRBD1 covers 9 bases. Germline lookup yields CDR1 LGHNA and CDR2 YNFKEQ. The CDR3 length is 17 residues. The V and J ends lost 1 base and 3 bases, in that order; junction bases with no gene match: 9. CDR3 protein: CASSQGQGTGRKETQYF. CDR3 nucleotides: TGTGCCAGCAGCCAAGGCCAAGGGACAGGGAGAAAAGAGACCCAGTACTTC.

V usage is TRBV6-6 and J usage is TRBJ1-1; D gene uncertain. Germline lookup yields CDR1 MNHNY and CDR2 SVGAGI (reference sequence). This CDR3 is built from 13 residues. Between the trimmed V and J ends, which lost 3 bases and 12 bases, there was a span of 17 bases. The CDR3, as DNA: TGTGCCAGCAGTTATCGGGCGCGGGAAGAAACTTTCTTT. It yields the protein CASSYRAREETFF.

This chain uses TRBV5-6 with TRBJ1-1, with D possibly TRBD1 on 6 matching bases. Germline V gene lookup returns CDR1 SGHDT and CDR2 YYEEEE. V lost 0 bases and J lost 10, with 16 bases in between. The CDR3 loop spans 14 amino acids. In DNA form, the CDR3 reads TGTGCCAGCAGCTTGGGGGTGAGGGACACCGTAGCTTTCTTT. This sequence encodes CASSLGVRDTVAFF.

This clone was seen a single time. The V call is TRBV9, the J call TRBJ1-3; 9 nucleotides agree with TRBD1. V trimming: 4 bases; J trimming: 2 bases; junction bases outside the gene matches: 13. CDR3 length: 18 residues. The germline CDR1 and CDR2 sequences are SGDLS and YYNGEE. The CDR3 protein is CASSPGGTGGLPGNTIYF. CDR3 coding DNA: TGTGCCAGCAGCCCGGGGGGAACAGGGGGCCTACCTGGAAACACCATATATTTT.

This rearrangement joins TRBV28 to TRBJ2-2; the match to TRBD2 covers 7 bases. Unmatched junction bases numbered 3, after V lost 1 base and J lost 4 bases. Germline V lookup: CDR1 MDHEN, CDR2 SYDVKM. This CDR3 has 15 residues. Written as DNA, the CDR3 is TGTGCCAGCAGTTTATCGGCGGGAGTCACCGGGGAGCTGTTTTTT. Protein: CASSLSAGVTGELFF.

The rearrangement uses TRBV27 and TRBJ1-1, with 8 bases fitting TRBD1. Looked up from germline, CDR1 is MNHEY and CDR2 is SMNVEV (reference sequence). The CDR3 contains 14 residues. With 7 bases clipped from V and 0 bases from J, the junction kept 4 bases outside the gene matches. The CDR3 spells CASTRDRLNTEAFF. The CDR3, as DNA: TGTGCCAGCACCCGGGACAGGCTGAACACTGAAGCTTTCTTT.

The chain is built from TRBV3-1 (or the pseudogene TRBV3-2) and TRBJ2-5, with D uncertain. The length of the CDR3 is 12 residues. Germline-derived CDR1 and CDR2 are LGHDT and YNNKEL (reference sequence). V shed 4 bases and J shed 5 bases, with 8 bases lying between them. The DNA for the CDR3 is TGTGCCAGCAGCCCCCTTGAGGAGACCCAGTACTTC. Translated, it gives CASSPLEETQYF.

In DNA form, the CDR3 reads TGCGCCAGCAGCTTTCGGAGCGGGAGGGCGAAGGAGACCCAGTACTTC. This sequence encodes CASSFRSGRAKETQYF. The chain carries TRBV5-1 and TRBJ2-5; TRBD2 aligns across 10 bases. After removal of 2 bases from V and 5 bases from J, the junction contained 9 bases not matched to a gene. The germline gives CDR1 SGHRS, CDR2 YFSETQ. CDR3 length equals 16 residues. The complete variable domain, with remaining parts taken from reference TRBV5-1 and TRBJ2-5, reads KAGVTQTPRYLIKTRGQQVTLSCSPISGHRSVSWYQQTPGQGLQFLFEYFSETQRNKGNFPGRFSGRQFSNSRSEMNVSTLELGDSALYLCASSFRSGRAKETQYFGPGTRLLVL.

CDR3 protein: CASGDRISQETQYF. The CDR3 DNA follows: TGTGCCAGCGGAGATAGGATTTCCCAAGAGACCCAGTACTTC. The chain employs TRBV7-9 and TRBJ2-5; no reliable D call. This CDR3 is built from 14 residues. The V gene lost 8 bases and the J gene lost 1 base, with 14 bases spanning the gap. CDR1 is SEHNR, CDR2 FQNEAQ, per germline (reference sequence).

This chain connects TRBV28 to TRBJ1-2, with 7 bases lining up with TRBD1. The germline CDR1 and CDR2 sequences are MDHEN and SYDVKM. V lost 5 bases and J lost 4; bases outside the gene matches: 4. The CDR3 has 13 amino acids. CDR3 in amino acids: CASSGDSTYGYTF. CDR3 nucleotide sequence: TGTGCCAGCAGTGGGGACAGTACCTATGGCTACACCTTC.

The J gene is TRBJ2-7, the V gene TRBV19, with 7 bases fitting TRBD2. The germline V gene has CDR1 LNHDA and CDR2 SQIVND (reference sequence). The CDR3 totals 13 residues. Trimming at V came to 4 bases and at J to 3 bases, leaving 3 bases not matched to a gene. CDR3 sequence: CASSKAGIYEQYF. CDR3 sequence (DNA): TGTGCCAGTAGTAAAGCGGGGATCTACGAGCAGTACTTC.

The chain couples TRBV7-2 to TRBJ2-7, with 10 nucleotides matching TRBD2. The junction had 18 bases not matched to a gene; V was cut back by 5 bases and J by 5 bases. Germline V gives CDR1 SGHTA, CDR2 FQGNSA. The length of the CDR3 is 18 residues. The CDR3 DNA reads as TGTGCCAGCAGCGAACGTGGTGGGCTAGCGGGAGTTGTAGACGAGCAGTACTTC. This sequence encodes CASSERGGLAGVVDEQYF.

The chain links TRBV7-9 to TRBJ1-5; 11 bases align to TRBD1. This CDR3 contains 16 residues. Germline V gene data show CDR1 as SEHNR and CDR2 as FQNEAQ (reference sequence). Unmatched junction bases numbered 4, after V lost 5 bases and J lost 1 base. CDR3 DNA sequence: TGTGCCAGCAGCGGTTGGGACAGGGGGAGCAATCAGCCCCAGCATTTT. As protein: CASSGWDRGSNQPQHF.

The genes are TRBV28 and TRBJ2-1, with D perhaps matching TRBD2 (6 bases). Per germline, CDR1 MDHEN and CDR2 SYDVKM. The V end lost 5 bases, the J end lost 6 bases, and 20 bases lay between the germline ends. The CDR3 runs to 16 residues. The CDR3 DNA reads as TGTGCCAGCAGTCTCCCCGCTTGGGAGGCGGGCAATGAGCAGTTCTTC. Encoded protein: CASSLPAWEAGNEQFF. Full variable domain (outside the CDR3, taken from reference TRBV28 and TRBJ2-1): DVKVTQSSRYLVKRTGEKVFLECVQDMDHENMFWYRQDPGLGLRLIYFSYDVKMKEKGDIPEGYSVSREKKERFSLILESASTNQTSMYLCASSLPAWEAGNEQFFGPGTRLTVL.

This sequence joins TRBV6-5 and TRBJ2-1; TRBD2 is a possible D gene (6 bases). CDR1 is MNHEY, CDR2 SVGAGI, per germline. Trimming cost V 6 bases and J 6 bases, with 18 bases left between them. The CDR3 consists of 15 residues. For the CDR3, the DNA is TGTGCCAGCAGCCTCCTGACTAGTCAGGGCAATGAGCAGTTCTTC. It translates to CASSLLTSQGNEQFF.

J is TRBJ1-1 and V is TRBV19; the D gene is possibly TRBD1 (5 bases). The CDR3 spans 14 residues. Trimming shortened V by 10 bases and J by 0 bases, and 15 bases separated the two germline ends. CDR1 is LNHDA and CDR2 is SQIVND in the germline V gene (reference sequence). CDR3 amino acids: CATTRGRMNTEAFF. The CDR3 coding sequence is TGTGCCACCACACGGGGGAGAATGAACACTGAAGCTTTCTTT.

CDR3 sequence (DNA): TGTGCCAGCAGCCGACTAGGGAGTTGGACTGAAGCTTTCTTT. It specifies CASSRLGSWTEAFF. The genes are TRBV6-5 and TRBJ1-1; no definite D call. V lost 6 bases to trimming and J lost 5 bases, with 16 bases between them. The CDR3 sequence is 14 residues long. Germline CDR1 is MNHEY and CDR2 is SVGAGI.